This T cell receptor beta chain was profiled in a study of T cells in Graves' hyperthyroidism and ophthalmopathy. Study in general: Before treatment of any kind, peripheral blood was taken at initial diagnosis.

At least 3 on the Clinical Activity Score was recorded for ophthalmopathy patients, who also had NOSPECS grade at least 4 and duration under 3 months. Thyroid ultrasound, orbital computed tomography, clinical symptoms, and serum thyroxine and TRAb underpinned diagnoses. In its sample, this clonotype was seen many times. Its antigen is not known. Study-wide points: Among thyroid clonotypes expanded above 0.001, most also appeared in blood.

With V trimmed by 6 bases and J by 6 bases, 9 bases remained unmatched. CDR3 length equals 14 residues. The germline V gene has CDR1 SNHLY and CDR2 FYNNEI. RNA transcripts provided the source from which TCR beta CDR3 regions were amplified. First-round RT-PCR with HTBI primers amplified the TCR CDR3 region. TCRdb passed the multiplex PCR reads through MiXCR, listing each CDR3 protein once. This table has about 350,000 distinct CDR3 sequences, 18% appearing once. The chain combines TRBV2 with TRBJ2-7; 9 positions agree with TRBD2. The specimen was blood. The source of this sequence is a woman aged 40 to 49 with Graves' ophthalmopathy. CDR3 coding DNA: TGTGCCAGCAGAGCTATAGCGGGAGCCTCCGAGCAGTACTTC. It translates to CASRAIAGASEQYF.